The 21 T cell receptor beta chains below were found in one sample sequenced in a study of cytomegalovirus exposure and HLA in healthy donors. Researchers ran the PCR with 60 Vbeta and 13 Jbeta primers. Method: immunoSEQ multiplex PCR; TCRdb's copy keeps in-frame clones and lacks some. Found here are under 200,000 clones, around 75% of them singletons; the top ten hold around 2%. What was sequenced was PBMCs. The source is a human donor in good health.

This rearrangement joins TRBV7-2 to TRBJ1-2; D not resolved. Trimming pared 2 bases from V and 5 bases from J, leaving 12 bases between. Per the germline V gene, CDR1 is SGHTA and CDR2 is FQGNSA. The CDR3 loop spans 14 amino acids. Here the CDR3 DNA reads TGTGCCAGCAGCTTATGGGCAGATGATTATGGCTACACCTTC. Its translation is CASSLWADDYGYTF.

This chain links TRBV7-3 with TRBJ2-3, with D possibly being TRBD2 (6 bases). Trimming took 1 base from V and 4 from J, leaving 9 bases between them. CDR3 length equals 14 residues. Germline-derived CDR1 and CDR2 are SGHTA and FQGTGA. The CDR3 bases are TGTGCCAGCAGCTTAAGCGGGGTGGCAGATACGCAGTATTTT. The encoded protein is CASSLSGVADTQYF.

The V gene is TRBV7-7, the J gene TRBJ2-5; 13 positions agree with TRBD2. After removal of 4 bases from V and 5 bases from J, the junction contained 4 bases not matched to a gene. The CDR3 loop spans 15 amino acids. From germline, CDR1 is SSHAT and CDR2 FNYEAQ (reference sequence). CDR3 nucleotide sequence: TGTGCCAGCAGCTCGGGACTAGCGGGAACGGAGACCCAGTACTTC. It is translated as CASSSGLAGTETQYF.

The rearrangement joins TRBV19 to TRBJ1-6; tentative D call: TRBD1 (6 bases). The CDR3 has 15 residues. In germline, CDR1 is LNHDA, CDR2 SQIVND (reference sequence). V dropped 5 bases and J dropped 0 bases, with 8 bases sitting between them. Here the CDR3 DNA reads TGTGCCAGTAGTGAGACAGGCTCCTATAATTCACCCCTCCACTTT. It encodes CASSETGSYNSPLHF.

This rearrangement joins TRBV6-6 to TRBJ1-4; no firm D call. From germline, CDR1 is MNHNY and CDR2 SVGAGI (reference sequence). The CDR3 spans 14 residues. V lost 8 bases to trimming and J lost 0 bases, with 10 bases between them. In DNA, the CDR3 is TGTGCCAGCGCCCGGGTTTCAACTAATGAAAAACTGTTTTTT. It is translated as CASARVSTNEKLFF.

CDR3 coding DNA: TGTGCCAGCAGCAAAGAGGAGTTTTCCAAAAACATTCAGTACTTC. Its translation: CASSKEEFSKNIQYF. The chain is built from TRBV21-1 and TRBJ2-4; TRBD2 reflects the table's D call only, with no check against the DNA. TRBV21-1 is classified as a pseudogene. The CDR3 has 15 amino acids.

The chain couples TRBV7-8 to TRBJ2-7; no firm D call. V lost 5 bases, J lost 2 bases, and 13 bases lay in between. The CDR3 contains 14 residues. In germline, CDR1 is SGHVS, CDR2 FQNEAQ. The CDR3 sequence: CASSLSAGAYEQYF. The CDR3 DNA reads as TGTGCCAGCAGCCTCAGTGCCGGAGCCTACGAGCAGTACTTC.

This clone was observed a few times. At one of its ends the junction is not consistent with the germline gene, which may arise from a read error. The chain carries TRBV7-7 and TRBJ1-4, with D tentatively TRBD1 (5 bases). Germline loops: CDR1 SSHAT, CDR2 FNYEAQ (reference sequence). The CDR3 loop spans 14 amino acids. CDR3 nucleotide sequence: TGTGCTAGCATGAGACAGTCCGAGATTGAAAAACTGTTTTTT. This gives the protein CASMRQSEIEKLFF.

V and J are TRBV19 and TRBJ2-3, with 12 bases matching TRBD2. The trim removed 4 bases at V and 4 bases at J, leaving 6 bases unmatched. CDR1 is LNHDA and CDR2 is SQIVND in the germline V gene (reference sequence). The CDR3 has 16 amino acids. CDR3 coding DNA: TGTGCCAGTAGTAGGGCTAGCGGGGGGGCGGCAGATACGCAGTATTTT. This translates into CASSRASGGAADTQYF.

V and J are TRBV19 and TRBJ1-5, with 8 positions matching TRBD1. The germline V gene encodes CDR1 LNHDA and CDR2 SQIVND (reference sequence). Losses at the gene ends were 5 bases for V and 6 bases for J; bases not matched to a gene: 6. The CDR3 has 14 residues. The CDR3 loop reads CASSFTGGGQPQHF. As DNA, the CDR3 is TGTGCCAGTAGTTTTACAGGGGGAGGTCAGCCCCAGCATTTT.

The chain couples TRBV6-1 to TRBJ2-7; 8 nucleotides agree with TRBD1. Germline V gives CDR1 MNHNS, CDR2 SASEGT. J was trimmed by 4 bases and V by 5 bases; bases with no gene match: 10. The CDR3 totals 15 residues. The CDR3 nucleotides read TGTGCCAGCAGTCTCCTCGGACAGGGCGCTTACGAGCAGTACTTC. It specifies CASSLLGQGAYEQYF.

V gene TRBV2 combines with J gene TRBJ2-2; a possible D gene is TRBD1 (5 bases). The CDR3 runs to 15 residues. Trimming shortened V by 3 bases and J by 5 bases, and 13 bases separated the two germline ends. Per the germline V gene, CDR1 is SNHLY and CDR2 is FYNNEI. In DNA, the CDR3 is TGTGCCAGCAGTGATGCGGCAGGGCATACCGGGGAGCTGTTTTTT. It specifies CASSDAAGHTGELFF.

This clone was seen a single time. The chain recombines TRBV10-3 with TRBJ1-2; D uncertain. V lost 2 bases and J 3 bases, leaving 16 bases between the germline ends. The CDR3 is made up of 16 amino acids. CDR1 is ENHRY, CDR2 SYGVKD, per germline. The CDR3 reads CAISEGWAPVDYGYTF. DNA for the CDR3: TGTGCCATCAGTGAGGGGTGGGCTCCGGTGGACTATGGCTACACCTTC.

The J gene is TRBJ1-5, the V gene TRBV2; D is uncertain. Germline V gives CDR1 SNHLY, CDR2 FYNNEI. This CDR3 is built from 13 residues. The V gene lost 3 bases and the J gene lost 3 bases, with 6 bases spanning the gap. CDR3 region: CASSDLNNQPQHF. The CDR3 nucleotides are TGTGCCAGCAGTGATCTAAACAATCAGCCCCAGCATTTT.

This clone was seen only a few times. The V and J genes are TRBV7-8 and TRBJ1-2, with 7 bases identical to TRBD1. J was trimmed by 9 bases and V by 5 bases; bases with no gene match: 6. Germline CDR1 is SGHVS and CDR2 is FQNEAQ. The CDR3 loop spans 12 amino acids. The CDR3 is CASSPYRGSYTF. Here the CDR3 DNA reads TGTGCCAGCAGCCCATACAGGGGAAGCTACACCTTC.

This chain joins TRBV4-1 and TRBJ2-1, with 9 positions matching TRBD2. J was trimmed by 7 bases and V by 4 bases; bases with no gene match: 14. CDR3 length equals 17 residues. Germline values: CDR1 MGHRA, CDR2 YSYEKL. As DNA, the CDR3 is TGCGCCAGCAGCCCAGGACTAGCGCGGGTTAAGGGAAATGAGCAGTTCTTC. Its protein product is CASSPGLARVKGNEQFF.

Only one count was recorded for this clone. The chain couples TRBV4-1 to TRBJ1-4, with TRBD1 matching 9 bases. Germline CDR1 MGHRA, CDR2 YSYEKL. V dropped 3 bases and J dropped 8; count of bases not matched to a gene: 7. This CDR3 comprises 15 residues. The CDR3 loop is CASSHEDRGREKLFF. CDR3 DNA sequence: TGCGCCAGCAGCCATGAGGACAGGGGCAGAGAAAAACTGTTTTTT.

V and J are TRBV6-1 and TRBJ1-5; TRBD1 is a possible D gene (5 bases). Germline assignment: CDR1 MNHNS and CDR2 SASEGT. V was shortened by 4 bases and J by 0 bases, with 16 bases between the two germline ends. This CDR3 has 17 residues. CDR3 protein: CASSADSLVYSNQPQHF. CDR3 DNA sequence: TGTGCCAGCAGTGCCGACAGCCTCGTTTATAGCAATCAGCCCCAGCATTTT.

This clone has more than one count but fewer than ten. The chain joins TRBV7-2 to TRBJ2-1; D perhaps matches TRBD1 (6 bases). V gave up 1 base and J gave up 4 bases, with 14 bases separating them. The V gene's germline CDR1 is SGHTA and CDR2 FQGNSA. This CDR3 has 16 residues. DNA for the CDR3: TGTGCCAGCAGCTTAGGCCAGGGGATGTGGTACAATGAGCAGTTCTTC. Translation gives CASSLGQGMWYNEQFF.

The J gene is TRBJ1-2, the V gene TRBV5-1, with unresolved D. This CDR3 is built from 14 residues. V was pared by 0 bases and J by 7 bases, with 13 bases between. Germline values: CDR1 SGHRS, CDR2 YFSETQ. The CDR3 region has the DNA TGCGCCAGCAGCTTGGCCCACAGTAAGGTTGGCTACACCTTC. Its protein is CASSLAHSKVGYTF.

The rearrangement joins TRBV7-9 to TRBJ2-7; tentative D call: TRBD2 (5 bases). CDR3 length: 12 residues. The V end lost 5 bases, the J end lost 6 bases, and 11 bases lay between the germline ends. CDR1 SEHNR and CDR2 FQNEAQ come from the germline V gene (reference sequence). The chain's CDR3 is CASSPLRGEQYF. CDR3 bases: TGTGCCAGCAGCCCACTCCGGGGCGAGCAGTACTTC.